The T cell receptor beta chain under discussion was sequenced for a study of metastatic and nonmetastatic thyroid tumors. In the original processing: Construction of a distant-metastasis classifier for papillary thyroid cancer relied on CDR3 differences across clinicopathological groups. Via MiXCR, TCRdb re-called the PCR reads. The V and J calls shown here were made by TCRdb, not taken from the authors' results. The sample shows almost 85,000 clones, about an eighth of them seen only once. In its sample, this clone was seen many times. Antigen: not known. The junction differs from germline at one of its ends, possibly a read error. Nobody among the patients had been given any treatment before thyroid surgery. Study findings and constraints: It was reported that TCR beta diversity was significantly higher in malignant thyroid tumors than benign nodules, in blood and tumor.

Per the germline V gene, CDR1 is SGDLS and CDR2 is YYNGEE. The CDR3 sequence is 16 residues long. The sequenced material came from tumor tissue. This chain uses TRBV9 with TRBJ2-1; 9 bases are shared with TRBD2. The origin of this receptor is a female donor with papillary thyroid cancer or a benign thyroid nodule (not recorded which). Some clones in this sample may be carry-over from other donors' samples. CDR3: CASSGPGGRVYNERFF. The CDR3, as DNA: TGTGCCAGCAGCGGACCCGGCGGGAGGGTGTACAATGAGCGGTTCTTC.